Below, 20 T cell receptor beta chains from the same sample are listed, as sequenced in a study of blood T cell repertoires in COVID-19. Clones were sequenced by immunoSEQ multiplex PCR, and TCRdb holds only the in-frame ones, with some missing. The top ten hold over 8.5% of the sample, which has almost 300,000 clones, under 90% seen once. Source material: peripheral blood. These receptors all come from a woman aged 25 to 39 with COVID-19, enrolled during active disease.

The V gene is TRBV18, the J gene TRBJ1-5; the match to TRBD1 covers 8 bases. Germline lookup yields CDR1 KGHSH and CDR2 LQKENI. J lost 0 bases, V lost 3 bases, and 1 base had no gene match. The CDR3 is 15 amino acids. CDR3 sequence: CASSPGQDSNQPQHF. In DNA form, the CDR3 reads TGTGCCAGCTCACCGGGACAGGATAGCAATCAGCCCCAGCATTTT. Supplemented by reference TRBV18 and TRBJ1-5, the full variable domain reads NAGVMQNPRHLVRRRGQEARLRCSPMKGHSHVYWYRQLPEEGLKFMVYLQKENIIDESGMPKERFSAEFPKEGPSILRIQQVVRGDSAAYFCASSPGQDSNQPQHFGDGTRLSIL.

The chain recombines TRBV27 with TRBJ1-1; 10 bases agree with TRBD1. J was trimmed by 6 bases and V by 2 bases; bases with no gene match: 3. Germline V CDR1 and CDR2: MNHEY, SMNVEV (reference sequence). The CDR3 totals 14 residues. The DNA of the CDR3 is TGTGCCAGCAGTTTACGGACAGGGGGAGCTGAAGCTTTCTTT. Protein sequence: CASSLRTGGAEAFF.

This chain links TRBV9 with TRBJ1-1; TRBD1 might be the D (6 bases). Germline loops: CDR1 SGDLS, CDR2 YYNGEE. The CDR3 is 14 amino acids. Trimming pared 4 bases from V and 0 bases from J, leaving 10 bases between. CDR3 bases: TGTGCCAGCAGCCCAGGGGAGATGAACACTGAAGCTTTCTTT. This gives the protein CASSPGEMNTEAFF.

The chain is built from TRBV6-5 and TRBJ2-4; 7 bases align to TRBD1. Germline V gene lookup returns CDR1 MNHEY and CDR2 SVGAGI. This CDR3 has 14 residues. V was clipped by 8 bases and J by 0 bases; unmatched bases: 4. The DNA for the CDR3 is TGTGCCAGCCGGGACAGTCTAGCCAAAAACATTCAGTACTTC. This sequence encodes CASRDSLAKNIQYF.

The V call is TRBV5-6, the J call TRBJ1-4; 9 bases map to TRBD1. With 4 bases clipped from V and 7 bases from J, the junction kept 5 bases outside the gene matches. The CDR3 is made up of 14 amino acids. Germline V lookup: CDR1 SGHDT, CDR2 YYEEEE. CDR3 DNA: TGTGCCAGCAGCCGGACAGGGGCCGGTGAAAAACTGTTTTTT. It translates to CASSRTGAGEKLFF.

The V gene is TRBV5-1, the J gene TRBJ2-5; the match to TRBD2 covers 12 bases. Germline V gene sequence: CDR1 SGHRS, CDR2 YFSETQ. The CDR3 has 16 amino acids. With 4 bases clipped from V and 5 bases from J, the junction kept 9 bases outside the gene matches. The CDR3 DNA follows: TGCGCCAGCAGCCGCAACCTAGCGGGGGGGCTGGAGACCCAGTACTTC. Protein sequence: CASSRNLAGGLETQYF. Combining the CDR3 with reference TRBV5-1 and TRBJ2-5 gives the whole variable domain KAGVTQTPRYLIKTRGQQVTLSCSPISGHRSVSWYQQTPGQGLQFLFEYFSETQRNKGNFPGRFSGRQFSNSRSEMNVSTLELGDSALYLCASSRNLAGGLETQYFGPGTRLLVL.

The chain uses TRBV15 and TRBJ2-5; 7 positions agree with TRBD2. The length of the CDR3 is 16 residues. V trimming: 0 bases; J trimming: 6 bases; junction bases outside the gene matches: 10. Germline CDR1 reads LNHNV; CDR2 reads YYDKDF (reference sequence). CDR3: CATSRDSTGGSQTQYF. The DNA of the CDR3 is TGTGCCACCAGCAGAGATTCAACCGGGGGGTCGCAGACCCAGTACTTC.

This sequence joins TRBV5-1 and TRBJ2-5, with TRBD2 matching 10 bases. The ends lost 4 bases at V and 1 base at J; junction bases unmatched: 4. The germline V gene encodes CDR1 SGHRS and CDR2 YFSETQ. There are 15 residues in the CDR3. CDR3 residues: CASSPKRGGQETQYF. In DNA, the CDR3 is TGCGCCAGCAGCCCAAAGCGGGGGGGCCAAGAGACCCAGTACTTC.

V is TRBV30 and J is TRBJ1-5, with D unresolved. Deletions cut 4 bases from V and 1 base from J, with 8 bases between. The CDR3 has 13 residues. The germline gives CDR1 GTSNPN, CDR2 SVGIG (reference sequence). CDR3 sequence: CAWTAGSNQPQHF. CDR3 nucleotide sequence: TGTGCCTGGACCGCCGGGAGCAATCAGCCCCAGCATTTT.

This rearrangement joins TRBV5-4 to TRBJ2-1; D is unclear. The CDR3 is 12 residues long. Per germline, CDR1 SGHNT and CDR2 YYREEE (reference sequence). V lost 2 bases to trimming and J lost 4 bases, with 4 bases between them. This CDR3 is CASSFLYNEQFF. The CDR3 DNA reads TGTGCCAGCAGCTTCCTATACAATGAGCAGTTCTTC.

The genes are TRBV7-8 and TRBJ1-2; 9 bases match TRBD1. Trimming cost V 5 bases and J 6 bases; bases outside gene matches: 7. Germline-derived CDR1 and CDR2 are SGHVS and FQNEAQ. The CDR3 has 14 residues. CDR3 loop: CASSQTGGWNGYTF. CDR3 in DNA: TGTGCCAGCAGCCAGACAGGGGGGTGGAATGGCTACACCTTC.

This chain connects TRBV4-1 to TRBJ2-7; D uncertain. Trimming shortened V by 1 base and J by 5 bases, and 9 bases separated the two germline ends. Germline-derived CDR1 and CDR2 are MGHRA and YSYEKL. This CDR3 region has 13 residues. The CDR3 coding sequence is TGCGCCAGCAGCCAAGTGAATCGAGACGAGCAGTACTTC. Protein sequence: CASSQVNRDEQYF.

This clone was picked up one time. V is TRBV29-1 and J is TRBJ1-2, with 7 bases matching TRBD1. Germline assignment: CDR1 SQVTM and CDR2 ANQGSEA. With V trimmed by 6 bases and J by 7 bases, 8 bases remained unmatched. The CDR3 has 12 amino acids. The CDR3 DNA reads as TGCAGCGTGGGGCAGGGGGTGGGTGGCTACACCTTC. Translated, it gives CSVGQGVGGYTF.

CDR3 residues: CASHDRGEQYF. CDR3 in DNA: TGTGCCAGCCATGACAGGGGCGAGCAGTACTTC. The chain employs TRBV6-5 and TRBJ2-7, with 8 bases identical to TRBD1. CDR1 MNHEY and CDR2 SVGAGI come from the germline V gene. The CDR3 sequence is 11 residues long. V was pared by 8 bases and J by 6 bases, with 3 bases of the junction left unmatched.

This clone was recorded a few times. This chain uses TRBV24-1 with TRBJ2-7, with a tentative D call TRBD2 (5 bases). CDR1 is KGHDR and CDR2 is SFDVKD in the germline V gene. Trimming cost V 4 bases and J 5 bases, with 5 bases left between them. The CDR3 loop spans 11 amino acids. This CDR3 is CATSDGDEQYF. The DNA for the CDR3 is TGTGCCACCAGTGACGGGGACGAGCAGTACTTC.

This chain joins TRBV9 and TRBJ1-1; D not certain. The CDR3 runs 15 residues. V was clipped by 3 bases and J by 0 bases, with 12 bases between them. Germline V gene data show CDR1 as SGDLS and CDR2 as YYNGEE. The CDR3 region has the DNA TGTGCCAGCAGCGCAAGGTGGACTCTGAACACTGAAGCTTTCTTT. Translating gives CASSARWTLNTEAFF.

The V gene is TRBV6-5, the J gene TRBJ2-7, with 9 bases identical to TRBD2. Trimming took 6 bases from V and 1 from J; bases not matched to a gene: 7. Per the germline V gene, CDR1 is MNHEY and CDR2 is SVGAGI. This CDR3 is built from 15 residues. The CDR3 region is CASRRGGASSYEQYF. The CDR3 nucleotides read TGTGCCAGCAGGCGGGGGGGGGCGTCATCCTACGAGCAGTACTTC.

The chain uses TRBV4-2 and TRBJ2-7; 8 bases line up with TRBD2. Germline V gene data show CDR1 as LGHNA and CDR2 as YNFKEQ. The CDR3 length is 19 residues. V lost 0 bases to trimming and J lost 2 bases; unmatched junction nucleotides: 15. The CDR3 loop is CASSQDRSPGGGRAYEQYF. In DNA, the CDR3 is TGTGCCAGCAGCCAAGACCGCTCCCCGGGGGGGGGCCGAGCCTACGAGCAGTACTTC.

J is TRBJ2-1 and V is TRBV7-6; 9 bases fit TRBD2. Trimming at V came to 1 base and at J to 7 bases, leaving 8 bases not matched to a gene. Germline loops: CDR1 SGHVS, CDR2 FNYEAQ. This CDR3 is 16 amino acids long. CDR3 residues: CASSLGSGLAMNEQFF. The CDR3 region has the DNA TGTGCCAGCAGCTTAGGCTCCGGACTAGCGATGAATGAGCAGTTCTTC.

V gene TRBV3-1 (or the pseudogene TRBV3-2) combines with J gene TRBJ1-2; D is ambiguous. With 1 base removed from V and 7 bases from J, the gap between germline ends came to 19 bases. Per the germline V gene, CDR1 is LGHDT and CDR2 is YNNKEL (reference sequence). The CDR3 covers 16 residues. The CDR3, as DNA: TGTGCCAGCAGCCAAGTCAAGGCGGGTAACAGTGCTGGCTACACCTTC. It is translated as CASSQVKAGNSAGYTF.